Presented here are 26 T cell receptor beta chains from one specimen sequenced in a study of tissue T cells after allogeneic stem cell transplantation. Clones were read by immunoSEQ multiplex PCR, and TCRdb kept only the in-frame ones, dropping some. The top ten clones hold around 0.5% of a sample with approximately 50,000 clones, 65% to 85% of them seen once. The sample comprised sorted cells pooled from one or two spleens. The receptors were gathered from a pool of C57BL/6 mice in good health.

To note about this clone: Mouse germline and gene names are used. The sequenced fragment ends 1 residue before the CDR3 boundary, so the rest is inferred from the germline J gene. J is TRBJ2-4 and V is TRBV13-2; 12 bases are shared with TRBD2. This CDR3 is 17 amino acids long. Germline V lookup: CDR1 NNHNN, CDR2 SYGAGS (reference sequence). J gave up 1 base and V 4 bases, and 7 bases lay outside the gene matches. CDR3 DNA, as far as it was read: TGTGCCAGCGGTCCGACTGGGGGGGCGCGTGGTCAAAACACCTTGTAC. It specifies CASGPTGGARGQNTLY. The full-length CDR3 reads as CASGPTGGARGQNTLYF.

In regard to this clone: Gene names refer to mouse genes. Sequencing ends 1 residue short of the CDR3 end; the germline J gene provides the rest. The chain is built from TRBV12-2 and TRBJ2-5; D unresolved. Germline V gene data show CDR1 as SGHLS and CDR2 as HYDKME. The CDR3 consists of 14 residues. V lost 0 bases and J lost 0, with 6 bases in between. The CDR3 loop reads CASSLDNNQDTQYF. The part of the CDR3 DNA that was read is TGTGCCAGCTCTCTCGACAATAACCAAGACACCCAGTAC.

Remarks on this clone: The genes and germline here are from mouse. The read stops 1 residue short of the end of the CDR3; the missing end is completed from the germline J gene. The chain has TRBV13-2 and TRBJ2-1; D is possibly TRBD1 (6 bases). This CDR3 contains 14 residues. With 3 bases removed from V and 3 bases from J, the gap between germline ends came to 10 bases. Germline V gives CDR1 NNHNN, CDR2 SYGAGS (reference sequence). The part of the CDR3 DNA that was read is TGTGCCAGCGGTGGTCGGGACACCTATGCTGAGCAGTTC. Amino acid sequence: CASGGRDTYAEQF. The full CDR3 protein is CASGGRDTYAEQFF.

As for this clone: Germline and genes: mouse. With the read ending 1 residue before the CDR3 end, the germline J gene is used to fill in that end. The chain links TRBV12-1 to TRBJ2-1; TRBD1 matches at 7 bases. The CDR3 consists of 16 residues. The germline V gene has CDR1 SGHSN and CDR2 HYEKVE. The junction had 4 bases not matched to a gene; V was cut back by 0 bases and J by 0 bases. The CDR3 here is CASSLPGGYNYAEQFF. The CDR3 bases that were read are TGTGCCAGCTCTCTCCCAGGGGGTTATAACTATGCTGAGCAGTTC.

To note about this clone: Gene and germline names: mouse. The read ends 1 residue shy of where the CDR3 ends; the end is completed using the germline J gene. The V gene is TRBV30, the J gene TRBJ1-2; D not resolved. V shed 3 bases and J shed 4 bases, with 6 bases lying between them. Per the germline V gene, CDR1 is SQVVS and CDR2 is ANEGSEA. CDR3 length equals 11 residues. CDR3 sequence reads: CSSRGFSDYTF. The DNA read from the CDR3 is TGTAGTTCTAGGGGGTTCTCCGACTACACC.

About this clone itself: Gene names are the mouse ones. The read ends 1 residue before the CDR3 terminus; that terminus is restored from the germline J gene. V and J are TRBV29 and TRBJ2-2; D is undetermined. V was clipped by 3 bases and J by 0 bases, with 8 bases between them. Per the germline V gene, CDR1 is MSHET and CDR2 is SYDVDS. The CDR3 has 15 residues. The part of the CDR3 DNA that was read is TGTGCTAGCAGTTTTGACAATGCAAACACCGGGCAGCTCTAC. This translates into CASSFDNANTGQLY. The full CDR3 reads CASSFDNANTGQLYF.

Note on this clone: Gene names denote mouse genes. With the read ending 1 residue before the CDR3 end, the germline J gene is used to fill in that end. The sample carries other DNA sequences with the same CDR3. V gene TRBV13-2 combines with J gene TRBJ2-3; no firm D call. The CDR3 length is 13 residues. The germline gives CDR1 NNHNN, CDR2 SYGAGS (reference sequence). Trimming shortened V by 0 bases and J by 0 bases, and 2 bases separated the two germline ends. The CDR3: CASGDASAETLYF. The sequenced CDR3 bases are TGTGCCAGCGGTGATGCCAGTGCAGAAACGCTGTAT.

Notes on this clone: The genes are named according to mouse. The CDR3 loop is CASSYDWGGAGQLYF. The part of the CDR3 DNA that was read is TGTGCCAGCAGCTACGACTGGGGGGGCGCCGGGCAGCTCTAC. The J gene is TRBJ2-2, the V gene TRBV4; 12 bases fit TRBD2. The CDR3 is cut off 1 residue early in the read; its end comes from the germline J gene. Trimming removed 3 bases from V and 6 bases from J; junction bases left unmatched: 2. The CDR3 runs to 15 residues. The V gene's germline CDR1 is LGHDT and CDR2 YNNKQL (reference sequence).

As to this clone: These gene names are mouse names. The CDR3 is cut off 1 residue early in the read; its end comes from the germline J gene. The chain recombines TRBV13-2 with TRBJ1-4, with unresolved D. In germline, CDR1 is NNHNN, CDR2 SYGAGS (reference sequence). V dropped 3 bases and J dropped 0 bases, with 3 bases sitting between them. This CDR3 is 13 amino acids long. Here the CDR3 reads CASGGFSNERLFF. The DNA read from the CDR3 is TGTGCCAGCGGTGGGTTTTCCAACGAAAGATTATTT.

A remark on this clone: All gene names here are mouse names. The read terminates 1 residue before the CDR3 end, so the remaining end is supplied by the germline J gene. The rearrangement joins TRBV15 to TRBJ2-2; D is possibly TRBD1 (5 bases). Germline CDR1 and CDR2: SGHND and FRSKSL. V dropped 3 bases and J dropped 4 bases, with 9 bases sitting between them. The CDR3 has 14 amino acids. The CDR3 bases that were read are TGTGCCAGCAGTTTGGGAAGGGGCACCGGGCAGCTCTAC. This codes for CASSLGRGTGQLY. The whole CDR3 sequence reads CASSLGRGTGQLYF.

As concerns this clone: Gene and germline names: mouse. The read gets to within 1 residue of the CDR3 end, and the germline J gene fills in the rest. The chain uses TRBV20 and TRBJ2-4, with D unresolved. This CDR3 is 13 amino acids long. The germline V gene encodes CDR1 GFQATS and CDR2 STVNSAI. Trimming pared 3 bases from V and 0 bases from J, leaving 7 bases between. CDR3: CGASDTSQNTLYF. Partial CDR3 DNA: TGTGGTGCTAGCGACACTAGTCAAAACACCTTGTAC.

In this sample, this clone turned up a few times. These gene names are mouse names. The read ends 1 residue shy of where the CDR3 ends; the end is completed using the germline J gene. The rearrangement uses TRBV5 and TRBJ1-5; no definite D call. This CDR3 comprises 13 residues. The germline CDR1 and CDR2 sequences are LGHNA and YNLKQL (reference sequence). The V gene lost 0 bases and the J gene lost 4 bases, with 4 bases spanning the gap. CDR3 bases read: TGTGCCAGCAGCCAAGACCAGAACCAGGCTCCGCTT. Translating it yields CASSQDQNQAPL. In full, the CDR3 reads CASSQDQNQAPLF.

A remark on this clone: Here the gene names and germline are mouse. The missing CDR3 end, 1 residue past where the read stops, is filled in from the germline J gene. The gene calls are TRBV12-1 and TRBJ2-7; weak D call: TRBD2 (7 bases). V was shortened by 0 bases and J by 6 bases, with 11 bases between the two germline ends. The CDR3 extends over 13 amino acids. The V gene's germline CDR1 is SGHSN and CDR2 HYEKVE. CDR3 sequence: CASSLRGAFEQYF. Incomplete CDR3 DNA: TGTGCCAGCTCTCTCAGGGGGGCGTTTGAACAGTAC.

About this clone itself: Gene names denote mouse genes. CDR3 loop: CASRPPEVSYEQYF. The CDR3 DNA, read in part, is TGTGCCAGCAGGCCCCCGGAGGTCTCCTATGAACAGTAC. The chain links TRBV13-3 to TRBJ2-7, with no clear D. The read terminates 1 residue ahead of where the CDR3 ends, so the germline J gene completes it. Germline-derived CDR1 and CDR2 are NNHDY and SYVADS. This CDR3 spans 14 amino acids. V dropped 5 bases and J dropped 0 bases, with 12 bases sitting between them.

A word on this clone: The gene names given are mouse names. Read coverage stops 1 residue before the CDR3 terminus; the germline J gene supplies the remainder. The chain is built from TRBV19 and TRBJ2-7; 7 bases match TRBD1. Germline trimming cut 2 bases from V and 5 bases from J; bases unmatched to any gene: 4. This CDR3 has 13 amino acids. Germline CDR1 is FNHDT and CDR2 is SITEND (reference sequence). CDR3 DNA, as far as it was read: TGTGCCAGCAGTATTAACAGGGGCGATGAACAGTAC. Protein sequence: CASSINRGDEQY. The entire CDR3 protein reads CASSINRGDEQYF.

As regards this clone: Gene names follow the mouse nomenclature. The read ends 1 residue early relative to the CDR3; the germline J gene fills the gap. The chain carries TRBV5 and TRBJ2-4; D is undetermined. Germline lookup yields CDR1 LGHNA and CDR2 YNLKQL (reference sequence). The CDR3 has 14 amino acids. Trimming stripped 1 base from V and 0 bases from J, with 5 bases between. The CDR3 here is CASSQGASQNTLYF. The sequenced part of the CDR3 DNA is TGTGCCAGCAGCCAAGGGGCTAGTCAAAACACCTTGTAC.

As regards this clone: The genes and germline here are from mouse. The read terminates 1 residue before the CDR3 end, so the remaining end is supplied by the germline J gene. The chain joins TRBV19 to TRBJ1-2, with TRBD1 as a possible D gene (5 bases). Trimming cost V 4 bases and J 0 bases, with 10 bases left between them. The germline gives CDR1 FNHDT, CDR2 SITEND (reference sequence). The CDR3 is 14 residues long. CDR3 DNA (partial): TGTGCCAGCAGTCCCCGGGGGGCAAACTCCGACTACACC. Translating it yields CASSPRGANSDYT. The whole CDR3 sequence reads CASSPRGANSDYTF.

Concerning this clone itself: The gene names here belong to mouse. Read data end 1 residue before the CDR3 end; the end is taken from the germline J gene. The chain employs TRBV12-1 and TRBJ1-5; D remains ambiguous. CDR3 size: 14 residues. Germline V gene lookup returns CDR1 SGHSN and CDR2 HYEKVE. V was cut by 1 base and J by 0 bases, with 6 bases left in between. The chain's CDR3 is CASSLDFNNQAPLF. The CDR3 bases that were read are TGTGCCAGCTCTCTAGACTTTAACAACCAGGCTCCGCTT. The entire variable domain, with the rest obtained from reference TRBV12-1 and TRBJ1-5, is as follows: DSGVVQSPRHIIKEKGGRSVLTCIPISGHSNVVWYQQTLGKELKFLIQHYEKVERDKGFLPSRFSVQQFDDYHSEMNMSALELEDSAMYFCASSLDFNNQAPLFGEGTRLSVL.

Of note for this clone: Germline and genes: mouse. From the germline J gene comes the end of the CDR3, since the read stops 1 residue before it. The chain combines TRBV13-2 with TRBJ2-5; tentative D call: TRBD1 (6 bases). Trimming stripped 0 bases from V and 4 bases from J, with 6 bases between. The CDR3 totals 13 residues. Germline V gene sequence: CDR1 NNHNN, CDR2 SYGAGS (reference sequence). CDR3 DNA, as far as it was read: TGTGCCAGCGGTGATGCAGGGGAAGACACCCAGTAC. Its protein is CASGDAGEDTQY. The entire CDR3 is CASGDAGEDTQYF.

As to this clone: The genes and germline here are from mouse. Read sequence stops 1 residue before the CDR3 end, and the germline J gene provides the missing end. The sample contains more than one DNA sequence encoding this CDR3. V and J are TRBV3 and TRBJ2-7; 8 nucleotides line up with TRBD2. The CDR3 is 14 amino acids. Germline values: CDR1 SNHLY, CDR2 FYNGKV (reference sequence). V shed 2 bases, J shed 1 base, and the junction held 1 base outside the gene matches. CDR3 DNA, as far as it was read: TGTGCCAGCAGCTTAAACTGGGGGTCCTATGAACAGTAC. Translation: CASSLNWGSYEQY. The whole CDR3 sequence is CASSLNWGSYEQYF.

On this clone itself: Genes and germline are mouse. The read ends 1 residue early relative to the CDR3; the germline J gene fills the gap. Other DNA variants within this sample encode the same CDR3. This chain uses TRBV20 with TRBJ1-2; 12 bases map to TRBD1. The trim removed 6 bases at V and 2 bases at J, leaving 1 base unmatched. The CDR3 has 13 residues. Per the germline V gene, CDR1 is GFQATS and CDR2 is STVNSAI. CDR3 DNA (partial): TGTGGTGCCGGGACAGGGGGCAACTCCGACTACACC. Translated: CGAGTGGNSDYT. The complete CDR3 sequence is CGAGTGGNSDYTF.

A remark on this clone: Mouse names are used for the genes. From the germline J gene comes the end of the CDR3, since the read stops 1 residue before it. The rearrangement links TRBV1 to TRBJ2-7; 9 nucleotides match TRBD2. The CDR3 has 14 amino acids. The germline V gene has CDR1 NSQYPW and CDR2 LRSPGD (reference sequence). V dropped 5 bases and J dropped 4; count of bases not matched to a gene: 6. This CDR3 is CTCSSRLGDYEQYF. Incomplete CDR3 DNA: TGCACCTGCAGTTCTCGACTGGGGGATTATGAACAGTAC.

On this clone: Gene names are the mouse ones. The read comes to an end 1 residue before the CDR3 does, leaving the germline J gene to fill in the end. The genes are TRBV3 and TRBJ2-4, with 7 bases that match TRBD2. Germline CDR1 SNHLY, CDR2 FYNGKV (reference sequence). The J segment lost 4 bases and the V segment lost 5 bases, leaving 3 bases of the junction unmatched. This CDR3 contains 13 residues. This CDR3 is CASSPGLENTLYF. The CDR3 DNA, read in part, is TGTGCCAGCAGCCCCGGACTGGAAAACACCTTGTAC.

Concerning this clone: Mouse germline and gene names are used. The read falls 1 residue short of the CDR3 end, and the missing part is taken from the germline J gene. This rearrangement joins TRBV1 to TRBJ2-3; 10 bases map to TRBD2. The V gene end was trimmed by 3 bases and the J gene end by 1 base; junction bases not matched to a gene: 4. The CDR3 extends over 16 amino acids. Germline values: CDR1 NSQYPW, CDR2 LRSPGD (reference sequence). The CDR3 sequence: CTCSAAGGAGAETLYF. The part of the CDR3 DNA that was read is TGCACCTGCAGTGCTGCTGGGGGGGCAGGTGCAGAAACGCTGTAT.

About this clone itself: Genes and germline are mouse. The read ends 1 residue early relative to the CDR3; the germline J gene fills the gap. The chain links TRBV1 to TRBJ2-4; TRBD2 matches 7 bases. V lost 7 bases, J lost 0 bases, and 4 bases stayed unmatched. Germline CDR1 reads NSQYPW; CDR2 reads LRSPGD (reference sequence). The CDR3 consists of 14 residues. Incomplete CDR3 DNA: TGCACCTGCACCCCGACTGGGAGTCAAAACACCTTGTAC. This sequence encodes CTCTPTGSQNTLY. The entire CDR3 protein reads CTCTPTGSQNTLYF. Looking up the rest from reference TRBV1 and TRBJ2-4 gives the full variable domain: VTLLEQNPRWRLVPRGQAVNLRCILKNSQYPWMSWYQQDLQKQLQWLFTLRSPGDKEVKSLPGADYLATRVTDTELRLQVANMSQGRTLYCTCTPTGSQNTLYFGAGTRLSVL.

Details on this clone: Genes and germline are mouse. This chain's CDR3 is CASSQEGGRGNERLFF. CDR3 DNA (partial): TGTGCCAGCAGCCAAGAGGGGGGGCGAGGCAACGAAAGATTATTT. The chain employs TRBV5 and TRBJ1-4; TRBD1 might be the D (6 bases). Coverage ceases 1 residue before the CDR3 finishes, and the germline J gene fills in the end. V was clipped by 0 bases and J by 4 bases, with 12 bases between them. CDR1 and CDR2 (germline): LGHNA, YNLKQL (reference sequence). This CDR3 has 16 amino acids.